This T cell receptor beta chain was profiled in a study of cytomegalovirus exposure and HLA in healthy donors (dated by TCRdb to 2016 to 2017). Background for the entire study: A later analysis indicated that the roughly 120 validation repertoires were generated on the platform also employed for the 700 or so repertoires of the first cohort. To predict cytomegalovirus infection status, the study combined high-throughput TCR immunosequencing, statistical association of individual TCRs with disease status, and machine learning. Along with the roughly 670-subject first cohort, a separate validation cohort of over a hundred different subjects was used. The study was designed to test whether signatures of past pathogen exposure could be identified by cataloging public T cell receptors. The investigation overall reported the following: A later analysis found that TCRs clustered in the first cohort also tended to co-occur in the 95 to 150 validation repertoires, with 94% of cluster scores above 0. The study gave a list of 150 to 200 TCR beta chains associated with cytomegalovirus. Three of the identified cytomegalovirus-associated TCR beta chains were confirmed in vitro to be specific for cytomegalovirus antigens. All 120 or so repertoires were used to score co-occurrence in the validation cohort in a later analysis, because that analysis had no HLA typing for the cohort. The classifier was reported to diagnose cytomegalovirus status with high specificity and sensitivity in both the original and validation cohorts. The authors suggested that the approach could potentially be extended to other disease states and immunological phenotypes. Across donors, most TCR sequences were observed very rarely, whereas some public TCRs were present in many individuals.

On this clone: Its antigen specificity is not known. Base quality data are lacking; no much larger clone is found one base away.

The method was the immunoSEQ multiplex PCR assay. The paper's processing steps were these. A statistical classification framework was built to diagnose cytomegalovirus status from the catalog of TCR beta chain sequences. TCRdb provides this immuneACCESS table in a form limited to in-frame rearrangements. Some clones are lacking; in checked studies, under half of them reflect an unresolved V gene, and why the rest are absent is not known. The V and J calls and clone size were taken over from that table, and D and trimming were inferred from the DNA. This sample comprises around 220,000 clones, around 90% of them detected only once. Around 3% of the sample goes to the ten largest clones. Separate from the approximately 700-subject first cohort, the validation cohort of 90 to 150 subjects was the group to which the donors belonged. The specimen sequenced was PBMCs. The receptor was isolated from a woman under 30 in good health and CMV-seronegative.

The CDR3 is CASSLRQASSTDTQYF. The DNA reads as follows: TGTGCCAGCAGCTTACGCCAGGCCTCTAGCACAGATACGCAGTATTTT. The chain links TRBV11-2 with TRBJ2-3; the D gene cannot be named for sure. The CDR3 starts with the cysteine, ends with the phenylalanine, and has 16 residues. The read is trimmed to its CDR3 DNA, 48 bases read in frame from base 1. CDR1 and CDR2 (SGHAT, FQNNGV) derive from the germline V gene. The germline ends are 12 bases apart after V is trimmed by 2 bases and J by 0 bases.